This T cell receptor (beta chain) was identified during a study of blood T cells in healthy people across ages. Study information: Per two T cells, about one barcoded beta molecule was captured through template switching.

Each donor gave approximately 9.7 milliliters of peripheral blood. A sample-barcoded 5' primer and a J-beta primer mix were used in a second PCR of roughly 6 to 12 cycles. Each cDNA molecule was tagged by a template-switch adaptor that had 12 random nucleotides. CDR3-containing paired-end reads numbered at least 2.5 million in each sample. TCRdb used MiXCR to reprocess the 5' RACE reads, holding one entry per CDR3 protein. The table lists around 2 million distinct CDR3 sequences, roughly two fifths of them singletons. V lost 0 bases and J 0 bases, leaving 14 bases between the germline ends. This CDR3 is built from 17 residues.

This clonotype was sampled from a human donor in good health. The V call is TRBV12-3 or TRBV12-4, the J call TRBJ2-5, with D possibly matching TRBD1 (5 bases). The sequencing input was blood. The CDR3 is CASSLAQTVSYQETQYF. As DNA, the CDR3 is TGTGCCAGCAGTTTAGCGCAGACAGTTTCTTACCAAGAGACCCAGTACTTC.